Below, one T cell receptor beta chain is given with its context. Its specificity is unknown. This sample was taken from a study of coeliac disease. Study-level information: Each coeliac patient was active, refractory type I, or diet-controlled.

Study observations and caveats: Only 1 of 6 controls, but 9 of 18 coeliac samples, showed published gliadin-specific TRB sequences. Control samples showed higher TRB and TRG clonality than intraepithelial and lamina propria samples in active celiac disease. Unbiased detection of gliadin-specific T cells was judged not feasible with this approach.

The germline V gene encodes CDR1 SEHNR and CDR2 FQNEAQ (reference sequence). This CDR3 is built from 16 residues. V was pared by 2 bases and J by 5 bases, with 8 bases of the junction left unmatched. The data were produced by immunoSEQ multiplex PCR, yet TCRdb's version contains in-frame clones alone and is incomplete. The sample consists of around 6,000 clones, roughly 70% of them appearing once. This sequence joins TRBV7-9 and TRBJ2-2, with 7 positions matching TRBD1. The sample consisted of lymphocytes from the gut lamina propria. The clonotype was recovered from a man between 70 and 80 years old with active celiac disease. The CDR3 protein is CASSLFTGVRTGELFF. DNA of the CDR3: TGTGCCAGCAGCTTATTTACAGGGGTTAGAACCGGGGAGCTGTTTTTT.